Sequencing of this TCR beta chain was carried out in a study of glioma-infiltrating T cells after dendritic cell vaccination. This clone was seen more than once but under ten times. V was cut by 4 bases and J by 1 base, with 12 bases left in between. The germline gives CDR1 SGHNT, CDR2 YYREEE (reference sequence). The CDR3 totals 15 residues. Amplification used 60 V beta primers and 13 J beta primers. This table comes from immunoSEQ multiplex PCR, and its TCRdb copy is limited to in-frame clones, with some not included. This sample has 85,000 to 100,000 clones, with approximately 75% found just once. The time point: after dendritic cell vaccination, including at tumor progression/relapse.

This clonotype was sampled from a human donor with glioblastoma. Sequencing was performed on blood, taken after dendritic cell vaccination. V is TRBV5-4 and J is TRBJ1-3; no reliable D call. CDR3 DNA: TGTGCCAGCAGCAGTGTGGAGCGGTCTGGAAACACCATATATTTT. It yields the protein CASSSVERSGNTIYF.